This TCR beta chain was recovered during a study of cytomegalovirus exposure and HLA in healthy donors. General study results and limits: Confirmation was obtained in vitro that a few CMV-associated chains are specific for CMV antigens.

CDR1 SGHDT and CDR2 YYEEEE come from the germline V gene. This CDR3 comprises 16 residues. J lost 6 bases, V lost 1 base, and 11 bases had no gene match. PCR amplification relied on 60 Vbeta primers (plus 13 Jbeta primers). Data came from immunoSEQ multiplex PCR; TCRdb stores just in-frame clones and leaves some out. The sample records 150,000 to 200,000 clones, approximately 80% being singletons. This clone was detected only a few times. As yet, its antigen is unknown. Sequenced input: PBMCs. The gene calls are TRBV5-6 and TRBJ1-1; 8 positions match TRBD1. The TCR was taken from a woman between 35 and 50 years old in good health and CMV-seronegative. The CDR3 bases are TGTGCCAGCAGCTTGAGGAAGGGGACAGGAAGACCTGAAGCTTTCTTT. Its protein product is CASSLRKGTGRPEAFF.